This T cell receptor beta chain was found in a study of shared clonotypes between healthy human individuals. In the study overall: Per donor, three plates held CD4 naive cells, three held CD4 memory, two held CD8 naive and one held CD8 memory.

A note on this clone: Its antigen is not identified.

Splitting of each subset's genomic DNA was done evenly across several immunoSEQ plates. TCRdb's table, derived via immunoSEQ multiplex PCR, lists solely in-frame clones and lacks some. Counted here are around 1 million clones, more than 75% occurring once; the ten biggest clones make up nearly 1.5%. Per germline, CDR1 SGDLS and CDR2 YYNGEE. The CDR3 loop spans 15 amino acids. Deletions cut 0 bases from V and 3 bases from J, with 12 bases between. Study results and caveats: Across subsets, estimated richness was generally greater for naive than for memory populations.

The chain uses TRBV9 and TRBJ1-1; TRBD1 might be the D (6 bases). The sequenced material came from memory CD4+ T cells sorted from blood. Subset given: CD45RA-negative fraction. This TCR was recovered from a man younger than 35 in good health. The CDR3 DNA follows: TGTGCCAGCAGCGTAGATCCGGGGGCAGACACTGAAGCTTTCTTT. Translating gives CASSVDPGADTEAFF.